The 10 T cell receptor beta chains below come from one sample, sequenced in a study of T cells in Graves' hyperthyroidism and ophthalmopathy. Regions amplified from RNA transcripts were the TCR beta CDR3 regions. During a first-round RT-PCR of the TCR CDR3, the HTBI primer set was used. TCRdb independently ran MiXCR on the multiplex PCR reads; one entry per CDR3 protein. The sample lists under 550,000 distinct CDR3 sequences, just under 20% occurring once. Sequencing was carried out using blood. The receptors come from a middle-aged man with Graves' ophthalmopathy.

V and J are TRBV28 and TRBJ2-7, with D possibly TRBD1 on 5 matching bases. The V gene lost 3 bases and the J gene lost 5 bases, with 8 bases spanning the gap. There are 12 residues in the CDR3. Germline assignment: CDR1 MDHEN and CDR2 SYDVKM. In DNA form, the CDR3 reads TGTGCCAGCAGTTTTTCAGGGAACGAGCAGTACTTC. As protein: CASSFSGNEQYF.

The CDR3 is CAVRTAYGYTF. CDR3 coding DNA: TGTGCCGTCCGGACAGCCTATGGCTACACCTTC. The V and J genes are TRBV28 and TRBJ1-2, with a tentative D call TRBD1 (6 bases). The CDR3 runs 11 residues. In germline, CDR1 is MDHEN, CDR2 SYDVKM. The V gene lost 11 bases and the J gene lost 4 bases, with 11 bases spanning the gap.

The J gene is TRBJ2-1, the V gene TRBV19, with D tentatively TRBD2 (6 bases). V was trimmed by 5 bases and J by 9 bases, leaving 23 bases between them. In germline, CDR1 is LNHDA, CDR2 SQIVND (reference sequence). This CDR3 is built from 16 residues. The CDR3 region has the DNA TGTGCCAGTAGTCCCCAGGCGGGGTCAAAGGGAGGTGAGCAGTTCTTC. It is translated as CASSPQAGSKGGEQFF.

V gene TRBV4-2 combines with J gene TRBJ2-7; 8 bases are a match to TRBD2. Per germline, CDR1 LGHNA and CDR2 YNFKEQ. The length of the CDR3 is 16 residues. The J segment lost 2 bases and the V segment lost 0 bases, leaving 6 bases of the junction unmatched. The CDR3 is CASSQEELAATYEQYF. CDR3 in DNA: TGTGCCAGCAGCCAAGAAGAACTAGCGGCCACCTACGAGCAGTACTTC.

This clonotype was found many times. V gene TRBV20-1 combines with J gene TRBJ2-7; 11 bases are shared with TRBD2. The CDR3 extends over 15 amino acids. Germline CDR1 DFQATT, CDR2 SNEGSKA (reference sequence). The J segment lost 3 bases and the V segment lost 6 bases, leaving 10 bases of the junction unmatched. CDR3 coding DNA: TGCAGTGCGGAACCTAGCGGGAGGATTCGCTACGAGCAGTACTTC. It codes for CSAEPSGRIRYEQYF.

A word on this clonotype: At one boundary the junction diverges from the germline segment, which might be a read error. The chain joins TRBV28 to TRBJ1-5; D is uncertain. The germline gives CDR1 MDHEN, CDR2 SYDVKM. This CDR3 spans 14 amino acids. The CDR3 coding sequence is TGTGCCAGCAGTCCAGCTCTGGGATATCAGTCCCAGCATTTT. Translating gives CASSPALGYQSQHF.

V and J are TRBV18 and TRBJ2-3, with TRBD2 identical over 10 bases. The CDR3 runs to 16 residues. Germline loops: CDR1 KGHSH, CDR2 LQKENI. V lost 1 base to trimming and J lost 3 bases; unmatched junction nucleotides: 4. The CDR3 sequence: CASSPRGTSVTDTQYF. The CDR3 DNA reads as TGTGCCAGCTCACCACGAGGGACTAGCGTAACAGATACGCAGTATTTT.

This clonotype was recorded a few times. CDR3 in amino acids: CASSLPGTGSYNEQFF. CDR3 nucleotides: TGTGCCAGCAGCTTACCTGGGACAGGGTCCTACAATGAGCAGTTCTTC. V usage is TRBV7-8 and J usage is TRBJ2-1; 9 bases line up with TRBD1. The CDR3 spans 16 residues. Germline CDR1 reads SGHVS; CDR2 reads FQNEAQ. J lost 1 base, V lost 2 bases, and 3 bases had no gene match.

The chain uses TRBV5-8 and TRBJ1-1; D possibly corresponds to TRBD1 (6 bases). Germline V CDR1 and CDR2: SGHTS, YDEGEE. Deletions cut 0 bases from V and 4 bases from J, with 10 bases between. This CDR3 is 14 amino acids long. The DNA for the CDR3 is TGTGCCAGCAGCTTGGACAGGGCGGGCACTGAAGCTTTCTTT. Protein product: CASSLDRAGTEAFF.

This clonotype was counted at least ten times. The CDR3 loop reads CASQGRYNYGYTF. The CDR3 DNA is TGTGCCAGCCAAGGACGGTACAACTATGGCTACACCTTC. The J gene is TRBJ1-2, the V gene TRBV12-3 or TRBV12-4; the D is unclear. The V end lost 8 bases, the J end lost 2 bases, and 12 bases lay between the germline ends. CDR3 length: 13 residues.